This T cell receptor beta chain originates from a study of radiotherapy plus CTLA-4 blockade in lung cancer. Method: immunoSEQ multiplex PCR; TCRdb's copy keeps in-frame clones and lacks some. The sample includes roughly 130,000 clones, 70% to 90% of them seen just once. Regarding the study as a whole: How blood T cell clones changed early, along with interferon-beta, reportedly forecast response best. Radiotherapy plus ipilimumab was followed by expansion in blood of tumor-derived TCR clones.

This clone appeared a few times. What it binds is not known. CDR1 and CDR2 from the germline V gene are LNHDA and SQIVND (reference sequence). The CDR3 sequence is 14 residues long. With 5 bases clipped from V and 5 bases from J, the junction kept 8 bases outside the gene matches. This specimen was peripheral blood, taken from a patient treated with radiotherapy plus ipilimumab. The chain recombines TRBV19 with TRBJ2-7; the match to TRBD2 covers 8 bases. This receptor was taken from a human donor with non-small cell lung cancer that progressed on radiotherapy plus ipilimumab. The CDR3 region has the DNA TGTGCCAGTAGTTCGCGGACTAGCAGGGACGAGCAGTACTTC. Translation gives CASSSRTSRDEQYF.